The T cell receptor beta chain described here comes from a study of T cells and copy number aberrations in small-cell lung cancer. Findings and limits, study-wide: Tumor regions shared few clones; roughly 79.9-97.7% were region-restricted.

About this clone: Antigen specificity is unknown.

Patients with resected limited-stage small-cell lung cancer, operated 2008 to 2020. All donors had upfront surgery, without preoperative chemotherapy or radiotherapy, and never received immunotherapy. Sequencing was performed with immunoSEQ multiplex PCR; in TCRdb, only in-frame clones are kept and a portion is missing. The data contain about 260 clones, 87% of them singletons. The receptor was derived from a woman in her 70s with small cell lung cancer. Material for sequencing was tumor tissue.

CDR3 sequence (DNA): TGCAGCGTTGAGGGAGTCCGGGACAGGTCTTACACTGAAGCTTTCTTT. Protein sequence: CSVEGVRDRSYTEAFF. This chain connects TRBV29-1 to TRBJ1-1, with TRBD1 matching 8 bases. Germline CDR1 is SQVTM and CDR2 is ANQGSEA. Trimming at V came to 3 bases and at J to 3 bases, leaving 12 bases not matched to a gene. The CDR3 loop spans 16 amino acids.